Below are 18 T cell receptor beta chains sequenced from a single sample in a study of PD-1 blockade in classical Hodgkin lymphoma (dated by TCRdb to 2019 to 2021). The library relied on the immunoSEQ multiplex PCR assay. In TCRdb, the immuneACCESS table is reduced to in-frame sequences with V and J assigned. These tables do not hold every clone; where another copy was compared, an unresolved V gene accounts for under half, and the others remain unexplained. This sample comprises around 57,000 clones, roughly nine tenths of them detected only once. The ten largest make up 6.5% to 8% of the sample. The time point tag for this specimen amounts to: cycle 4 day 1 (C4D1), after 5 to 7 weeks of nivolumab. All trial patients had relapsed after autologous stem cell transplantation, with cohorts A, B and C differing in prior brentuximab vedotin exposure. This specimen consisted of peripheral blood mononuclear cells (PBMCs), obtained before the fourth cycle of nivolumab. These receptors were obtained from a human donor with classical Hodgkin lymphoma.

The rearrangement joins TRBV9 to TRBJ2-3, with a possible D match to TRBD2 (5 bases). There are 16 residues in the CDR3. CDR1 is SGDLS, CDR2 YYNGEE, per germline. Trimming took off 0 bases at V and 3 bases at J, with 14 bases between the two ends. The CDR3 loop reads CASSVGSGDLTDTQYF. The CDR3 coding sequence is TGTGCCAGCAGCGTAGGTTCCGGGGATTTGACAGATACGCAGTATTTT.

This clone has a handful of counts. This rearrangement joins TRBV20-1 to TRBJ1-1, with D perhaps TRBD1 (6 bases). Trimming removed 4 bases at V and 5 bases at J, with 8 bases between. The CDR3 contains 11 residues. In germline, CDR1 is DFQATT, CDR2 SNEGSKA (reference sequence). CDR3 in amino acids: CSAKGGTEAFF. CDR3 sequence (DNA): TGCAGTGCTAAGGGGGGTACTGAAGCTTTCTTT.

In this sample, this clone turned up a few times. The chain employs TRBV5-4 and TRBJ2-1; D is unclear. The CDR3 runs to 12 residues. The germline CDR1 and CDR2 sequences are SGHNT and YYREEE (reference sequence). Trimming removed 3 bases at V and 13 bases at J, with 14 bases between. The DNA of the CDR3 is TGTGCCAGCAGCTCCGGCCCCCTGGGCCAGTTCTTC. This codes for CASSSGPLGQFF.

The J gene is TRBJ1-1, the V gene TRBV5-6, with a tentative D call TRBD1 (5 bases). This CDR3 is 15 amino acids long. Per the germline V gene, CDR1 is SGHDT and CDR2 is YYEEEE. With 4 bases removed from V and 1 base from J, the gap between germline ends came to 14 bases. CDR3 bases: TGTGCCAGCAGCCTTGCGGGGGGTTCGAACACTGAAGCTTTCTTT. Amino acid sequence: CASSLAGGSNTEAFF. Full variable domain (remainder filled in from reference TRBV5-6 and TRBJ1-1): DAGVTQSPTHLIKTRGQQVTLRCSPKSGHDTVSWYQQALGQGPQFIFQYYEEEERQRGNFPDRFSGHQFPNYSSELNVNALLLGDSALYLCASSLAGGSNTEAFFGQGTRLTVV.

CDR3 sequence reads: CASSLIGRNTEAFF. The CDR3 nucleotides are TGTGCCAGCAGTTTAATCGGGAGGAACACTGAAGCTTTCTTT. The chain employs TRBV27 and TRBJ1-1, with D unresolved. The CDR3 sequence is 14 residues long. The V gene lost 2 bases and the J gene lost 1 base, with 8 bases spanning the gap. Germline V CDR1 and CDR2: MNHEY, SMNVEV (reference sequence).

This clone has only a few counts. The chain uses TRBV29-1 and TRBJ2-7; D perhaps matches TRBD2 (6 bases). Germline assignment: CDR1 SQVTM and CDR2 ANQGSEA. The CDR3 runs 12 residues. CDR3 sequence (DNA): TGCAGTGGCTTAGCGGATCAGTACGAGCAGTACTTC. Amino acid sequence: CSGLADQYEQYF.

The rearrangement uses TRBV25-1 and TRBJ2-2; possibly TRBD1 or TRBD2 for D (7 bases each). CDR3 size: 15 residues. V was clipped by 8 bases and J by 5 bases, with 18 bases between them. Germline V lookup: CDR1 MGHDK, CDR2 SYGVNS. DNA of the CDR3: TGTGCCAGCCGAGGGAACAGGGGAGGGACCGGGGAGCTGTTTTTT. Its protein product is CASRGNRGGTGELFF.

The chain joins TRBV6-1 to TRBJ2-7; D may be TRBD2 (5 bases). In germline, CDR1 is MNHNS, CDR2 SASEGT. CDR3 length: 12 amino acids. V lost 2 bases and J lost 7, with 9 bases in between. CDR3 protein: CASSEILGEQYF. The CDR3 bases are TGTGCCAGCAGTGAAATACTAGGGGAGCAGTACTTC.

The chain combines TRBV10-3 with TRBJ2-5; TRBD1 agrees at 10 bases. After removal of 6 bases from V and 2 bases from J, the junction contained 3 bases not matched to a gene. CDR1 and CDR2 (germline): ENHRY, SYGVKD. This CDR3 spans 14 amino acids. In nucleotides, the CDR3 is TGTGCCATCAGGGAGGACAGGGGGCAAGAGACCCAGTACTTC. Translated: CAIREDRGQETQYF.

V and J are TRBV10-3 and TRBJ2-5; tentatively, D is TRBD1 or TRBD2 (6 bases each). Between the trimmed V and J ends, which lost 11 bases and 5 bases, there was a span of 18 bases. The CDR3 is 13 amino acids. Per germline, CDR1 ENHRY and CDR2 SYGVKD. The CDR3 loop is CASEGGRGETQYF. In nucleotides, the CDR3 is TGTGCCTCCGAGGGGGGTAGAGGGGAGACCCAGTACTTC.

This clone was recorded once. The chain has TRBV28 and TRBJ1-1, with no clear D. The CDR3 consists of 12 residues. V shed 6 bases and J shed 8 bases, with 13 bases lying between them. Per germline, CDR1 MDHEN and CDR2 SYDVKM. CDR3 protein: CASSSPPREAFF. Here the CDR3 DNA reads TGTGCCAGCAGCTCGCCCCCCAGAGAAGCTTTCTTT.

V gene TRBV28 combines with J gene TRBJ1-2, with 8 bases that match TRBD1. Germline assignment: CDR1 MDHEN and CDR2 SYDVKM. V was pared by 4 bases and J by 11 bases, with 12 bases of the junction left unmatched. This CDR3 has 14 residues. The CDR3, as DNA: TGTGCCAGCAGTTCCCCTTTTAGACAGGGGTTGTACACCTTC. Its translation is CASSSPFRQGLYTF.

The V and J genes are TRBV5-4 and TRBJ2-3; TRBD2 agrees at 9 bases. This CDR3 is built from 17 residues. V trimming: 3 bases; J trimming: 4 bases; junction bases outside the gene matches: 12. CDR1 is SGHNT and CDR2 is YYREEE in the germline V gene (reference sequence). The CDR3 sequence: CASSSPRGAGGPDTQYF. The CDR3 DNA follows: TGTGCCAGCAGCTCCCCTCGGGGCGCGGGAGGGCCAGATACGCAGTATTTT.

The rearrangement uses TRBV10-3 and TRBJ1-2, with 7 bases fitting TRBD1. Germline lookup yields CDR1 ENHRY and CDR2 SYGVKD. The CDR3 extends over 15 amino acids. Germline trimming cut 4 bases from V and 7 bases from J; bases unmatched to any gene: 12. For the CDR3, the DNA is TGTGCCATCAGTGTTAACAGGGGCGCCTCCTCTGGCTACACCTTC. This translates into CAISVNRGASSGYTF.

The chain uses TRBV6-1 and TRBJ1-6; D possibly corresponds to TRBD1 (6 bases). The germline V gene has CDR1 MNHNS and CDR2 SASEGT. The length of the CDR3 is 14 residues. Trimming pared 2 bases from V and 14 bases from J, leaving 16 bases between. DNA of the CDR3: TGTGCCAGCAGTGAACAGGGGATCGCGGTTACCCTCCACTTT. Its protein is CASSEQGIAVTLHF.

V usage is TRBV27 and J usage is TRBJ2-3; D remains ambiguous. Trimming stripped 2 bases from V and 2 bases from J, with 5 bases between. CDR3 length: 13 amino acids. Germline values: CDR1 MNHEY, CDR2 SMNVEV (reference sequence). This chain's CDR3 is CASSLRNTDTQYF. The DNA for the CDR3 is TGTGCCAGCAGTTTACGGAACACAGATACGCAGTATTTT.

J is TRBJ2-3 and V is TRBV10-3; TRBD2 matches at 9 bases. The V segment lost 7 bases and the J segment 7 bases; nucleotides outside the gene matches: 15. CDR1 is ENHRY, CDR2 SYGVKD, per germline. The CDR3 consists of 16 residues. DNA for the CDR3: TGTGCCATCAAGGCTTCGGCTAGCGGGGAGTTATATACGCAGTATTTT. It translates to CAIKASASGELYTQYF.

The rearrangement links TRBV27 to TRBJ1-1; no definite D call. Germline CDR1 MNHEY, CDR2 SMNVEV (reference sequence). The CDR3 spans 14 residues. V lost 5 bases, J lost 4 bases, and 14 bases lay in between. The CDR3 DNA is TGTGCCAGCAGTCCCCTGATCTCGATCACTGAAGCTTTCTTT. It specifies CASSPLISITEAFF.